A single sample is the source of the 20 T cell receptor beta chains below, sequenced in a study of blood T cell repertoires in COVID-19. Sequencing was performed with immunoSEQ multiplex PCR; in TCRdb, only in-frame clones are kept and a portion is missing. The data contain some 300,000 clones, around 88% of them seen just once; the ten biggest clones take up approximately 7%. Sequencing used peripheral blood. Receptor source: a woman aged 25-40 years who had recovered from COVID-19.

The rearrangement uses TRBV6-5 and TRBJ1-4; no reliable D call. V was pared by 6 bases and J by 7 bases, with 18 bases between. Germline lookup yields CDR1 MNHEY and CDR2 SVGAGI. There are 15 residues in the CDR3. CDR3 DNA sequence: TGTGCCAGCAGGACATACAGAGGGCCATTTGAAAAACTGTTTTTT. Its protein is CASRTYRGPFEKLFF.

This CDR3 is CASSPGTSGYNEQFF. In DNA, the CDR3 is TGTGCCAGCAGCCCCGGGACTAGCGGTTACAATGAGCAGTTCTTC. The chain is built from TRBV27 and TRBJ2-1; 11 nucleotides agree with TRBD2. Germline CDR1 reads MNHEY; CDR2 reads SMNVEV (reference sequence). The J segment lost 4 bases and the V segment lost 6 bases, leaving 5 bases of the junction unmatched. The CDR3 extends over 15 amino acids.

V and J are TRBV10-3 and TRBJ2-5; 7 bases map to TRBD1. Looked up from germline, CDR1 is ENHRY and CDR2 is SYGVKD. The trim removed 6 bases at V and 2 bases at J, leaving 9 bases unmatched. The CDR3 totals 15 residues. DNA for the CDR3: TGTGCCATCAGCCAGGGGGTAGGGGGACAAGAGACCCAGTACTTC. Translating gives CAISQGVGGQETQYF.

The genes are TRBV24-1 and TRBJ1-2; D might be TRBD1 (5 bases). There are 14 residues in the CDR3. Germline V lookup: CDR1 KGHDR, CDR2 SFDVKD. Trimming left V 6 bases short and J 4 bases short, with 14 bases between. Here the CDR3 reads CATSQGDSFYGYTF. CDR3 coding DNA: TGTGCCACCAGTCAGGGCGACTCGTTCTATGGCTACACCTTC.

The chain couples TRBV6-1 to TRBJ1-1; 7 nucleotides align to TRBD1. Germline V lookup: CDR1 MNHNS, CDR2 SASEGT. The CDR3 length is 13 residues. The V and J ends lost 3 bases and 4 bases, in that order; junction bases with no gene match: 2. CDR3 in amino acids: CASSEAGGTEAFF. In DNA, the CDR3 is TGTGCCAGCAGTGAGGCAGGGGGCACTGAAGCTTTCTTT.

The chain is built from TRBV5-1 and TRBJ2-1, with 11 positions matching TRBD2. Germline V gene sequence: CDR1 SGHRS, CDR2 YFSETQ. Unmatched junction bases numbered 3, after V lost 0 bases and J lost 7 bases. The CDR3 runs 15 residues. CDR3 bases: TGCGCCAGCAGCTTGGGGATAGCGGGGGGGAATGAGCAGTTCTTC. Translation gives CASSLGIAGGNEQFF.

The genes are TRBV6-2 or TRBV6-3 and TRBJ2-5; D is uncertain. The germline V gene encodes CDR1 MNHEY and CDR2 SVGEGT. V was pared by 5 bases and J by 2 bases, with 12 bases between. The CDR3 is made up of 14 amino acids. In DNA, the CDR3 is TGTGCCAGCAGTCTACCCCCTAGACAAGAGACCCAGTACTTC. It yields the protein CASSLPPRQETQYF.

The genes are TRBV28 and TRBJ1-5; D is unresolved. Trimming stripped 6 bases from V and 3 bases from J, with 24 bases between. Germline values: CDR1 MDHEN, CDR2 SYDVKM. This CDR3 spans 18 amino acids. CDR3: CASSFSRGMDSINQPQHF. CDR3 coding DNA: TGTGCCAGCAGCTTTAGTCGAGGAATGGATAGTATCAATCAGCCCCAGCATTTT.

V is TRBV2 and J is TRBJ2-3; 8 nucleotides agree with TRBD1. Germline trimming cut 6 bases from V and 4 bases from J; bases unmatched to any gene: 6. Germline values: CDR1 SNHLY, CDR2 FYNNEI. The CDR3 length is 14 residues. CDR3 amino acids: CASRDRDFADTQYF. Here the CDR3 DNA reads TGTGCCAGCAGGGACAGGGATTTCGCAGATACGCAGTATTTT.

The chain has TRBV5-8 and TRBJ2-3, with TRBD2 matching over 14 bases. The CDR3 consists of 17 residues. Germline loops: CDR1 SGHTS, CDR2 YDEGEE. V trimming: 4 bases; J trimming: 0 bases; junction bases outside the gene matches: 4. CDR3 sequence: CASSLGTSGGSTDTQYF. CDR3 bases: TGTGCCAGCAGCCTGGGGACTAGCGGGGGAAGCACAGATACGCAGTATTTT. The variable domain in full, completed from reference TRBV5-8 and TRBJ2-3, reads EAGVTQSPTHLIKTRGQQATLRCSPISGHTSVYWYQQALGLGLQFLLWYDEGEERNRGNFPPRFSGRQFPNYSSELNVNALELEDSALYLCASSLGTSGGSTDTQYFGPGTRLTVL.

The V and J genes are TRBV11-3 and TRBJ1-6; D is ambiguous. Germline loops: CDR1 SGHNT, CDR2 YENEEA. CDR3 length: 13 amino acids. Between the trimmed V and J ends, which lost 6 bases and 12 bases, there was a span of 15 bases. This CDR3 is CASRGERGGPLHF. The CDR3, as DNA: TGTGCCAGCAGAGGAGAAAGAGGAGGACCCCTCCACTTT.

This chain links TRBV21-1 with TRBJ1-2; TRBD1, the D gene given by the table, was not confirmed from the DNA. TRBV21-1 is recorded as a pseudogene. CDR3 length: 12 amino acids. The CDR3, as DNA: TGTGCCAGCCACCAGGGGTCCTATGGCTACACCTTC. It yields the protein CASHQGSYGYTF.

This chain joins TRBV7-2 and TRBJ1-5; unclear D gene. The CDR3 sequence is 16 residues long. The germline V gene has CDR1 SGHTA and CDR2 FQGNSA. The ends were cut back, 1 base at V and 4 bases at J, with 14 bases in the middle. This chain's CDR3 is CASSLDFSVVNQPQHF. The DNA of the CDR3 is TGTGCCAGCAGCTTAGACTTCAGCGTGGTGAATCAGCCCCAGCATTTT.

This clone has just one count. V usage is TRBV28 and J usage is TRBJ1-5; D gene uncertain. Germline V gene lookup returns CDR1 MDHEN and CDR2 SYDVKM. The length of the CDR3 is 12 residues. V shed 7 bases and J shed 5 bases, with 9 bases lying between them. In DNA form, the CDR3 reads TGTGCCAGCACCCAGGCCCATCAGCCCCAGCATTTT. This codes for CASTQAHQPQHF.

The DNA for the CDR3 is TGTGCCAGCAGTCTACGACCAGGAAAGCCCGGCTATGGCTACACCTTC. It translates to CASSLRPGKPGYGYTF. The chain combines TRBV27 with TRBJ1-2; no clear D. Trimming shortened V by 5 bases and J by 4 bases, and 20 bases separated the two germline ends. The CDR3 loop spans 16 amino acids. CDR1 is MNHEY and CDR2 is SMNVEV in the germline V gene (reference sequence).

The chain links TRBV5-1 to TRBJ1-3; 7 nucleotides line up with TRBD1. CDR1 SGHRS and CDR2 YFSETQ come from the germline V gene. The V gene end was trimmed by 1 base and the J gene end by 3 bases; junction bases not matched to a gene: 4. CDR3 length: 15 amino acids. CDR3 DNA sequence: TGCGCCAGCAGCTTGACAGGGGAAAGTGGAAACACCATATATTTT. It codes for CASSLTGESGNTIYF.

This sequence joins TRBV6-6 and TRBJ1-4; 11 bases match TRBD1. Trimming removed 5 bases from V and 8 bases from J; junction bases left unmatched: 10. The CDR3 runs to 16 residues. Germline V lookup: CDR1 MNHNY, CDR2 SVGAGI (reference sequence). The CDR3 DNA follows: TGTGCCAGCAGTCACCGGTCCGGGACAGGGGGAGAAAAACTGTTTTTT. Translating it yields CASSHRSGTGGEKLFF.

The V and J genes are TRBV5-6 and TRBJ2-7; TRBD1 agrees at 9 bases. The CDR3 consists of 13 residues. With 5 bases clipped from V and 5 bases from J, the junction kept 5 bases outside the gene matches. Germline V gives CDR1 SGHDT, CDR2 YYEEEE. The CDR3 spells CASSRDRVNEQYF. CDR3 in DNA: TGTGCCAGCAGTCGGGACAGGGTCAACGAGCAGTACTTC.

The V call is TRBV9, the J call TRBJ2-7, with 12 bases identical to TRBD1. The CDR3 contains 14 residues. V gave up 2 bases and J gave up 7 bases; unmatched junction bases: 4. Germline CDR1 SGDLS, CDR2 YYNGEE. The CDR3 nucleotides are TGTGCCAGCAGCGTGGGACAGGGGGCGCTGGAGCAGTACTTC. This encodes CASSVGQGALEQYF.

The chain employs TRBV27 and TRBJ2-7; 11 bases agree with TRBD1. The germline V gene has CDR1 MNHEY and CDR2 SMNVEV (reference sequence). The CDR3 length is 14 residues. The ends lost 5 bases at V and 4 bases at J; junction bases unmatched: 4. CDR3 residues: CASSAWDRGYEQYF. For the CDR3, the DNA is TGTGCCAGCAGTGCGTGGGACAGGGGGTACGAGCAGTACTTC.